What follows are 29 T cell receptor beta chains derived from one specimen sequenced in a study of blood T cell repertoires in COVID-19. Data came from immunoSEQ multiplex PCR; TCRdb stores just in-frame clones and leaves some out. The sample has roughly 90,000 clones; around three quarters are singletons. Sequenced material: peripheral blood. Receptors were obtained from a woman in her 70s with acute or convalescent COVID-19.

The chain links TRBV18 to TRBJ1-4; 8 bases are a match to TRBD1. Germline V CDR1 and CDR2: KGHSH, LQKENI. V lost 5 bases and J lost 8; bases outside the gene matches: 4. This CDR3 comprises 13 residues. The CDR3 DNA reads TGTGCCAGCTCAACAGGGGGGGACGAAAAACTGTTTTTT. It specifies CASSTGGDEKLFF.

This chain connects TRBV19 to TRBJ1-2; TRBD1 aligns across 8 bases. The junction had 7 bases not matched to a gene; V was cut back by 3 bases and J by 4 bases. CDR1 and CDR2 (germline): LNHDA, SQIVND (reference sequence). The CDR3 is 15 amino acids. The CDR3 reads CASSIQGARSYGYTF. The CDR3 coding sequence is TGTGCCAGTAGTATTCAGGGGGCGCGCAGCTATGGCTACACCTTC.

The chain uses TRBV9 and TRBJ2-1, with a weak D call TRBD1 (5 bases). Deletions cut 4 bases from V and 8 bases from J, with 13 bases between. Per germline, CDR1 SGDLS and CDR2 YYNGEE. This CDR3 comprises 13 residues. CDR3: CASSPRVADEQFF. The CDR3 nucleotides are TGTGCCAGCAGCCCCAGGGTTGCGGATGAGCAGTTCTTC. Variable domain in full (rest from reference TRBV9 and TRBJ2-1): DSGVTQTPKHLITATGQRVTLRCSPRSGDLSVYWYQQSLDQGLQFLIQYYNGEERAKGNILERFSAQQFPDLHSELNLSSLELGDSALYFCASSPRVADEQFFGPGTRLTVL.

V is TRBV27 and J is TRBJ1-6, with no clear D. Germline CDR1 is MNHEY and CDR2 is SMNVEV (reference sequence). The CDR3 loop spans 18 amino acids. The V gene lost 2 bases and the J gene lost 0 bases, with 14 bases spanning the gap. This CDR3 reads CASSLVSGSSSYNSPLHF. For the CDR3, the DNA is TGTGCCAGCAGTTTAGTTTCCGGGTCTAGCTCCTATAATTCACCCCTCCACTTT.

This chain uses TRBV6-2 or TRBV6-3 with TRBJ1-5; 11 bases line up with TRBD1. The CDR3 length is 15 residues. Germline CDR1 MNHEY, CDR2 SVGEGT. With V trimmed by 2 bases and J by 5 bases, 2 bases remained unmatched. The CDR3 coding sequence is TGTGCCAGCAGTTACACGGACAGGGGGCATCAGCCCCAGCATTTT. Its translation: CASSYTDRGHQPQHF.

V and J are TRBV6-6 and TRBJ2-7, with TRBD2 matching 12 bases. Trimming took 2 bases from V and 2 from J; bases not matched to a gene: 4. The germline gives CDR1 MNHNY, CDR2 SVGAGI (reference sequence). This CDR3 comprises 16 residues. This CDR3 reads CASSYQLAGGTYEQYF. The CDR3 region has the DNA TGTGCCAGCAGTTACCAACTAGCGGGGGGCACCTACGAGCAGTACTTC.

V usage is TRBV28 and J usage is TRBJ1-1; 8 bases fit TRBD1. The CDR3 sequence is 15 residues long. V shed 5 bases and J 0 bases; nucleotides not matched to a gene: 5. Germline CDR1 reads MDHEN; CDR2 reads SYDVKM. The CDR3 is CASSLLDRVNTEAFF. The CDR3 DNA reads as TGTGCCAGCAGTCTCCTGGACAGGGTGAACACTGAAGCTTTCTTT.

J is TRBJ2-3 and V is TRBV6-1, with 10 bases lining up with TRBD2. Trimming removed 4 bases from V and 2 bases from J; junction bases left unmatched: 9. Germline V CDR1 and CDR2: MNHNS, SASEGT. This CDR3 spans 17 amino acids. This chain's CDR3 is CASSVTTGTSATDTQYF. In DNA, the CDR3 is TGTGCCAGCAGTGTCACTACCGGGACTAGCGCCACAGATACGCAGTATTTT.

The rearrangement links TRBV4-1 to TRBJ2-3; 10 bases are shared with TRBD1. The germline V gene has CDR1 MGHRA and CDR2 YSYEKL. After removal of 3 bases from V and 2 bases from J, the junction contained 8 bases not matched to a gene. CDR3 size: 17 residues. As DNA, the CDR3 is TGCGCCAGCAGCCATGACAGGGGGCGAGGGCCCACAGATACGCAGTATTTT. Translation gives CASSHDRGRGPTDTQYF.

CDR3 loop: CASSRTNGGTYEQYF. The CDR3 coding sequence is TGTGCCAGCAGCCGTACAAACGGGGGGACCTACGAGCAGTACTTC. The chain couples TRBV7-2 to TRBJ2-7; 7 bases line up with TRBD2. CDR1 is SGHTA and CDR2 is FQGNSA in the germline V gene. This CDR3 has 15 residues. Unmatched junction bases numbered 9, after V lost 5 bases and J lost 2 bases.

V is TRBV5-1 and J is TRBJ1-1; 8 bases line up with TRBD1. The trim removed 2 bases at V and 6 bases at J, leaving 9 bases unmatched. The CDR3 is 15 amino acids. Germline V lookup: CDR1 SGHRS, CDR2 YFSETQ. The CDR3 loop reads CASSFRTGMGSEAFF. In nucleotides, the CDR3 is TGCGCCAGCAGCTTTCGGACAGGGATGGGCTCTGAAGCTTTCTTT.

This clone was found a few times. The rearrangement links TRBV7-3 to TRBJ2-2; the D gene is possibly TRBD2 (6 bases). Germline V gives CDR1 SGHTA, CDR2 FQGTGA. V was cut by 5 bases and J by 2 bases, with 12 bases left in between. CDR3 size: 15 residues. CDR3 sequence (DNA): TGTGCCAGCAGCCCGGGACTTGCTAACACCGGGGAGCTGTTTTTT. Its protein is CASSPGLANTGELFF.

The chain carries TRBV7-9 and TRBJ1-2; 7 nucleotides agree with TRBD1. Germline lookup yields CDR1 SEHNR and CDR2 FQNEAQ (reference sequence). V shed 3 bases and J 4 bases; nucleotides not matched to a gene: 2. This CDR3 is 13 amino acids long. The DNA of the CDR3 is TGTGCCAGCAGCTTCGGGACAGTCTATGGCTACACCTTC. Its translation: CASSFGTVYGYTF.

Only a few counts were recorded for this clone. Here the CDR3 DNA reads TGTGCCAGCAGCTTATGGGGTGGAGGGATAGATACGCAGTATTTT. Translating gives CASSLWGGGIDTQYF. The chain joins TRBV11-2 to TRBJ2-3; D possibly corresponds to TRBD2 (6 bases). Germline V gives CDR1 SGHAT, CDR2 FQNNGV. V shed 2 bases and J shed 5 bases, with 14 bases lying between them. The length of the CDR3 is 15 residues.

The chain carries TRBV6-6 and TRBJ2-7; a possible D gene is TRBD2 (5 bases). Germline V gene lookup returns CDR1 MNHNY and CDR2 SVGAGI (reference sequence). Trimming removed 4 bases from V and 2 bases from J, with 12 bases in between. The CDR3 contains 14 residues. The CDR3 loop reads CASSSGLGAYEQYF. Written as DNA, the CDR3 is TGTGCCAGCAGTTCCGGACTTGGGGCCTACGAGCAGTACTTC.

This CDR3 reads CASSPDGGWSPLHF. The DNA of the CDR3 is TGTGCCAGCAGTCCGGACGGAGGCTGGTCACCCCTCCACTTT. The chain carries TRBV28 and TRBJ1-6; D is uncertain. Germline loops: CDR1 MDHEN, CDR2 SYDVKM. The CDR3 totals 14 residues. V lost 5 bases to trimming and J lost 10 bases, with 15 bases between them.

The chain uses TRBV5-1 and TRBJ2-1; 9 nucleotides agree with TRBD1. The junction had 7 bases not matched to a gene; V was cut back by 1 base and J by 5 bases. Germline CDR1 and CDR2: SGHRS and YFSETQ. This CDR3 is 16 amino acids long. This chain's CDR3 is CASSLSPQGADNEQFF. The DNA of the CDR3 is TGCGCCAGCAGCTTGTCCCCACAGGGGGCAGACAATGAGCAGTTCTTC.

The chain joins TRBV12-3 or TRBV12-4 to TRBJ1-2, with no clear D. V lost 3 bases and J 8 bases, leaving 10 bases between the germline ends. This CDR3 contains 12 residues. The CDR3 region is CASSFTLAGYTF. Here the CDR3 DNA reads TGTGCCAGCAGTTTTACATTGGCAGGCTACACCTTC.

The chain employs TRBV4-2 and TRBJ2-7; 7 bases fit TRBD1. Looked up from germline, CDR1 is LGHNA and CDR2 is YNFKEQ. The CDR3 is 15 residues long. The V and J ends lost 1 base and 3 bases, in that order; junction bases with no gene match: 6. CDR3 residues: CASSQGQGPGYEQYF. CDR3 bases: TGTGCCAGCAGCCAAGGACAGGGACCAGGCTACGAGCAGTACTTC.

This clone was picked up one time. The gene calls are TRBV7-9 and TRBJ1-2, with D maybe TRBD1 (6 bases). This CDR3 is 14 amino acids long. The V gene lost 5 bases and the J gene lost 1 base, with 11 bases spanning the gap. Germline V gene lookup returns CDR1 SEHNR and CDR2 FQNEAQ (reference sequence). The CDR3 loop is CASSVGTFNYGYTF. As DNA, the CDR3 is TGTGCCAGCAGCGTCGGGACATTTAACTATGGCTACACCTTC.

This clone was observed a single time. This chain uses TRBV6-2 or TRBV6-3 with TRBJ1-5; TRBD1 is a possible D gene (5 bases). V lost 2 bases to trimming and J lost 2 bases, with 10 bases between them. Germline CDR1 reads MNHEY; CDR2 reads SVGEGT. The CDR3 totals 15 residues. The CDR3 spells CASSYMGEGNQPQHF. DNA of the CDR3: TGTGCCAGCAGTTACATGGGGGAGGGCAATCAGCCCCAGCATTTT.

V gene TRBV19 combines with J gene TRBJ2-2; TRBD2 aligns across 11 bases. The trim removed 6 bases at V and 2 bases at J, leaving 2 bases unmatched. CDR1 is LNHDA, CDR2 SQIVND, per germline (reference sequence). The CDR3 has 15 amino acids. The CDR3: CASRGTSGNTGELFF. CDR3 nucleotides: TGTGCCAGTAGGGGGACTAGCGGAAACACCGGGGAGCTGTTTTTT.

The chain carries TRBV6-5 and TRBJ1-3; TRBD1 matches at 7 bases. CDR3 size: 14 residues. Per germline, CDR1 MNHEY and CDR2 SVGAGI. The V and J ends lost 5 bases and 3 bases, in that order; junction bases with no gene match: 4. In nucleotides, the CDR3 is TGTGCCAGCAGTAAGACAGGGCTTGGAAACACCATATATTTT. It codes for CASSKTGLGNTIYF.

This clone was found a few times. The J gene is TRBJ1-4, the V gene TRBV19; TRBD1 aligns across 8 bases. With V trimmed by 1 base and J by 7 bases, 5 bases remained unmatched. Germline V lookup: CDR1 LNHDA, CDR2 SQIVND (reference sequence). The length of the CDR3 is 15 residues. CDR3 sequence (DNA): TGTGCCAGTAGTATAGCAGGGACAGGAGTTGAAAAACTGTTTTTT. It encodes CASSIAGTGVEKLFF.

The CDR3 coding sequence is TGTGCCTGGAGTCTGTACGGGGGGGTTGAGCAGTACTTC. Residues: CAWSLYGGVEQYF. The chain employs TRBV30 and TRBJ2-7; TRBD2 agrees at 8 bases. Losses at the gene ends were 2 bases for V and 7 bases for J; bases not matched to a gene: 7. Germline-derived CDR1 and CDR2 are GTSNPN and SVGIG (reference sequence). There are 13 residues in the CDR3.

In regard to this clone: The sample carries other DNA sequences with the same CDR3. The chain links TRBV7-2 to TRBJ2-5; D is ambiguous. With 5 bases removed from V and 5 bases from J, the gap between germline ends came to 9 bases. Germline V lookup: CDR1 SGHTA, CDR2 FQGNSA. The CDR3 length is 12 residues. The DNA of the CDR3 is TGTGCCAGCAGCCGCCCCCAGGAGACCCAGTACTTC. Protein product: CASSRPQETQYF.

This rearrangement joins TRBV4-2 to TRBJ2-3, with TRBD2 identical over 8 bases. CDR3 length: 16 residues. V shed 3 bases, J shed 6 bases, and the junction held 11 bases outside the gene matches. Germline V CDR1 and CDR2: LGHNA, YNFKEQ. The CDR3 protein is CASSQAVGGGTDTQYF. For the CDR3, the DNA is TGTGCCAGCAGCCAGGCGGTCGGCGGGGGGACGGATACGCAGTATTTT.

This chain connects TRBV18 to TRBJ2-5, with D tentatively TRBD1 (6 bases). V lost 3 bases and J 2 bases, leaving 7 bases between the germline ends. Germline lookup yields CDR1 KGHSH and CDR2 LQKENI. This CDR3 is 13 amino acids long. The CDR3 DNA reads TGTGCCAGCTCACCGGGGACACAAGAGACCCAGTACTTC. Its translation is CASSPGTQETQYF. Variable domain in full (rest from reference TRBV18 and TRBJ2-5): NAGVMQNPRHLVRRRGQEARLRCSPMKGHSHVYWYRQLPEEGLKFMVYLQKENIIDESGMPKERFSAEFPKEGPSILRIQQVVRGDSAAYFCASSPGTQETQYFGPGTRLLVL.

This clone was seen more than once but under ten times. The chain combines TRBV4-1 with TRBJ2-2, with 8 bases aligning to TRBD1. The J segment lost 0 bases and the V segment lost 4 bases, leaving 10 bases of the junction unmatched. CDR3 length: 18 residues. Germline values: CDR1 MGHRA, CDR2 YSYEKL. The CDR3 reads CASSLLGTGDANTGELFF. CDR3 nucleotides: TGCGCCAGCAGCCTCCTAGGGACAGGAGACGCGAACACCGGGGAGCTGTTTTTT.